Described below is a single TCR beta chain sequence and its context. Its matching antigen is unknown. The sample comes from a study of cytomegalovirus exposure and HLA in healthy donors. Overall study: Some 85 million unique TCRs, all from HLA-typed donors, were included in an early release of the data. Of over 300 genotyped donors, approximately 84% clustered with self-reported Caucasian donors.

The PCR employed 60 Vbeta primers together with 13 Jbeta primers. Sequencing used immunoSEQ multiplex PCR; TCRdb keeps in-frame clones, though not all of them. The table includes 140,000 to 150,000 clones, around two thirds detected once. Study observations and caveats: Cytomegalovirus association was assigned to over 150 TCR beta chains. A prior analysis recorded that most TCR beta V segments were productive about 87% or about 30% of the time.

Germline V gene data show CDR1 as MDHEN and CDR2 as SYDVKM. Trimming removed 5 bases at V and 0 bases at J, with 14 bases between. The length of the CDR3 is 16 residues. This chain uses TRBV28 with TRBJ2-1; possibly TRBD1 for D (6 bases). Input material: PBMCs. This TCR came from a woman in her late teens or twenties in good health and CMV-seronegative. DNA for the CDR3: TGTGCCAGCAGTACGGACAGTTTCACCTCCTACAATGAGCAGTTCTTC. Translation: CASSTDSFTSYNEQFF.